Presented here are 12 T cell receptor beta chains from one specimen sequenced in a study of T cells in Graves' hyperthyroidism and ophthalmopathy. From RNA transcripts, TCR beta CDR3 regions were amplified. First-round RT-PCR with HTBI primers amplified the TCR CDR3 region. TCRdb used MiXCR to reprocess the multiplex PCR reads, holding one entry per CDR3 protein. The data hold about 400,000 distinct CDR3 sequences, with roughly 15% observed a single time. Sample: blood. Receptors originate from a woman aged 18-35 years with Graves' hyperthyroidism.

This clonotype has at least ten counts. The chain has TRBV20-1 and TRBJ1-6, with 11 bases matching TRBD1. V lost 0 bases to trimming and J lost 9 bases; unmatched junction nucleotides: 7. CDR1 is DFQATT, CDR2 SNEGSKA, per germline (reference sequence). CDR3 size: 16 residues. The CDR3: CSARDAGQGAISPLHF. The CDR3 coding sequence is TGCAGTGCTAGAGATGCAGGACAGGGGGCAATTTCACCCCTCCACTTT.

The chain links TRBV27 to TRBJ2-2, with 9 bases matching TRBD2. Germline V CDR1 and CDR2: MNHEY, SMNVEV (reference sequence). V dropped 1 base and J dropped 2; count of bases not matched to a gene: 5. This CDR3 has 17 residues. CDR3 loop: CASSLYAGGPNTGELFF. CDR3 coding DNA: TGTGCCAGCAGTTTATATGCGGGAGGGCCAAACACCGGGGAGCTGTTTTTT.

The sample holds many counts of this clonotype. The J gene is TRBJ2-2, the V gene TRBV19; D uncertain. The CDR3 covers 14 residues. From germline, CDR1 is LNHDA and CDR2 SQIVND (reference sequence). Trimming removed 6 bases at V and 5 bases at J, with 13 bases between. CDR3 region: CASRPSGVTGELFF. DNA of the CDR3: TGTGCCAGTAGACCCAGTGGGGTAACCGGGGAGCTGTTTTTT.

This clonotype has just a few counts. The V gene is TRBV6-5, the J gene TRBJ1-1; D call uncertain. The CDR3 consists of 15 residues. Germline CDR1 is MNHEY and CDR2 is SVGAGI. Trimming left V 4 bases short and J 4 bases short, with 16 bases between. Here the CDR3 reads CASSSRGVGSTEAFF. The CDR3 nucleotides are TGTGCCAGCAGTTCACGTGGGGTTGGTTCCACTGAAGCTTTCTTT.

This clonotype appeared a few times. The V call is TRBV7-9, the J call TRBJ1-4, with 7 bases matching TRBD1. V was pared by 0 bases and J by 6 bases, with 4 bases of the junction left unmatched. The germline V gene encodes CDR1 SEHNR and CDR2 FQNEAQ (reference sequence). The CDR3 length is 15 residues. DNA for the CDR3: TGTGCCAGCAGCTTAGCGACAGGGAGCCATGAAAAACTGTTTTTT. It specifies CASSLATGSHEKLFF.

This clonotype was seen ten or more times. The gene calls are TRBV6-1 and TRBJ2-7, with D possibly TRBD1 on 5 matching bases. Germline-derived CDR1 and CDR2 are MNHNS and SASEGT. Trimming stripped 6 bases from V and 7 bases from J, with 13 bases between. This CDR3 is 12 amino acids long. The CDR3 protein is CASSSHSGEQYF. The CDR3 DNA follows: TGTGCCAGCAGCTCCCACTCAGGGGAGCAGTACTTC.

This clonotype was recorded a few times. The V and J genes are TRBV6-5 and TRBJ1-1, with unresolved D. The CDR3 has 14 residues. In germline, CDR1 is MNHEY, CDR2 SVGAGI. V lost 2 bases and J lost 4, with 11 bases in between. CDR3 coding DNA: TGTGCCAGCAGTTACACGGGAGGGATCACTGAAGCTTTCTTT. Translating it yields CASSYTGGITEAFF.

This clonotype occurred many times. The chain carries TRBV3-1 and TRBJ1-1; D perhaps matches TRBD1 (5 bases). V was trimmed by 8 bases and J by 5 bases, leaving 12 bases between them. The CDR3 consists of 12 residues. Germline V gene sequence: CDR1 LGHDT, CDR2 YNNKEL (reference sequence). In nucleotides, the CDR3 is TGTGCCAGCCAAGCAGCAGGGACTGAAGCTTTCTTT. It codes for CASQAAGTEAFF. Supplemented by reference TRBV3-1 and TRBJ1-1, the full variable domain reads DTAVSQTPKYLVTQMGNDKSIKCEQNLGHDTMYWYKQDSKKFLKIMFSYNNKELIINETVPNRFSPKSPDKAHLNLHINSLELGDSAVYFCASQAAGTEAFFGQGTRLTVV.

This clonotype has at least ten counts. The J gene is TRBJ1-5, the V gene TRBV11-2, with a weak D call TRBD1 (5 bases). The V gene's germline CDR1 is SGHAT and CDR2 FQNNGV. V lost 1 base, J lost 4 bases, and 14 bases lay in between. This CDR3 is built from 16 residues. The CDR3 protein is CASSLGIGTVNQPQHF. The CDR3 coding sequence is TGTGCCAGCAGCTTAGGTATCGGGACTGTGAATCAGCCCCAGCATTTT.

The rearrangement joins TRBV19 to TRBJ2-1; 10 bases map to TRBD2. V shed 6 bases and J 4 bases; nucleotides not matched to a gene: 6. Germline lookup yields CDR1 LNHDA and CDR2 SQIVND (reference sequence). The CDR3 consists of 15 residues. In nucleotides, the CDR3 is TGTGCCAGTAGCGGCCCTAGCGGGAGATACAATGAGCAGTTCTTC. This sequence encodes CASSGPSGRYNEQFF.

The J gene is TRBJ2-1, the V gene TRBV4-2, with 7 bases fitting TRBD2. The germline V gene encodes CDR1 LGHNA and CDR2 YNFKEQ. Losses at the gene ends were 0 bases for V and 5 bases for J; bases not matched to a gene: 7. This CDR3 is 16 amino acids long. CDR3 nucleotide sequence: TGTGCCAGCAGCCAAGATGGCGGGAGTGCCCACAATGAGCAGTTCTTC. Translating it yields CASSQDGGSAHNEQFF.

At least ten counts were recorded for this clonotype. This chain uses TRBV12-3 or TRBV12-4 with TRBJ2-2; 7 bases fit TRBD1. V lost 7 bases and J lost 6; bases outside the gene matches: 8. CDR3 length: 14 amino acids. The CDR3 DNA follows: TGTGCCAGCATCAGGACAGGAGGAGCCGGGGAGCTGTTTTTT. Residues: CASIRTGGAGELFF.